This T cell receptor (beta chain) is drawn from a study of T-cell memory formation after mild COVID-19. Study results and limitations: Most CD4+ clones that shrank were in CM and EM, while CD8+ ones turned up in EMRA. Whereas later expanders leaned CD4+, clones contracting day 15 to 85 showed a balanced CD4/CD8 makeup.

This clonotype was seen repeatedly, ten times or more. The target antigen is unknown. The V gene lost 2 bases and the J gene lost 4 bases, with 11 bases spanning the gap. The germline V gene has CDR1 SGHTA and CDR2 FQGNSA. This CDR3 is built from 15 residues. In TCRdb, the 5' RACE reads were re-called with MiXCR into one record per CDR3 protein. The data hold some 200,000 distinct CDR3 sequences, with over 7.5% observed a single time. Source material: PBMCs or a T cell subset sorted from them (not recorded which). The chain couples TRBV7-2 to TRBJ2-2; D remains unclear. This TCR was recovered from a man aged 18 to 30 who had mild COVID-19 (a few samples of this study predate the infection). Cell type and time point are not known. CDR3 bases: TGTGCCAGCAGCTTAAAGGCCCCGGTCACCGGGGAGCTGTTTTTT. Translated: CASSLKAPVTGELFF.